Listed here are 13 T cell receptor beta chains from one sample, sequenced in a study of shared clonotypes between healthy human individuals. Some clones are missing from TCRdb's copy, which holds only in-frame ones; the method was immunoSEQ multiplex PCR. The sample carries over 2 million clones, about 95% recorded once. Naive CD8 cells comprised CD45RO-negative, CCR7-positively selected cells, excluding terminally differentiated effector memory CD45RA+ cells. The sequencing sample was made of naive CD8+ T cells sorted from blood. The origin of the receptors is a young man in good health.

This rearrangement joins TRBV5-6 to TRBJ2-7; tentatively, D is TRBD2 (7 bases). The CDR3 is 14 amino acids. V was cut by 1 base and J by 2 bases, with 10 bases left in between. Germline CDR1 reads SGHDT; CDR2 reads YYEEEE. This chain's CDR3 is CASSLPGGPYEQYF. The CDR3 nucleotides read TGTGCCAGCAGCTTGCCCGGGGGGCCCTACGAGCAGTACTTC.

The chain carries TRBV19 and TRBJ2-7, with D unclear. The V and J ends lost 5 bases and 3 bases respectively, with 11 bases between them. CDR1 is LNHDA, CDR2 SQIVND, per germline (reference sequence). There are 13 residues in the CDR3. The CDR3 loop is CASSVSLHYEQYF. The CDR3 region has the DNA TGTGCCAGTAGTGTGAGTCTCCACTACGAGCAGTACTTC.

The chain uses TRBV4-1 and TRBJ2-7; TRBD1 agrees at 9 bases. The CDR3 is 15 amino acids. After removal of 4 bases from V and 4 bases from J, the junction contained 8 bases not matched to a gene. Germline values: CDR1 MGHRA, CDR2 YSYEKL. The CDR3 loop reads CASSPGTGKRYEQYF. The CDR3 DNA reads TGCGCCAGCAGCCCCGGGACAGGGAAGCGGTACGAGCAGTACTTC.

The V and J genes are TRBV9 and TRBJ2-2; 7 bases fit TRBD2. This CDR3 is 15 amino acids long. Trimming removed 4 bases from V and 3 bases from J; junction bases left unmatched: 6. Germline loops: CDR1 SGDLS, CDR2 YYNGEE. CDR3 protein: CASSPRDYHTGELFF. CDR3 DNA sequence: TGTGCCAGCAGCCCTCGGGACTACCACACCGGGGAGCTGTTTTTT.

The chain carries TRBV9 and TRBJ2-1, with unresolved D. Deletions cut 2 bases from V and 5 bases from J, with 5 bases between. The germline V gene has CDR1 SGDLS and CDR2 YYNGEE. The CDR3 consists of 12 residues. CDR3 amino acids: CASSVWNNEQFF. The CDR3 region has the DNA TGTGCCAGCAGCGTGTGGAACAATGAGCAGTTCTTC.

The count of this clone is one. The V gene is TRBV5-1, the J gene TRBJ2-7, with 7 positions matching TRBD1. This CDR3 has 14 residues. CDR1 is SGHRS and CDR2 is YFSETQ in the germline V gene. V shed 1 base and J 2 bases; nucleotides not matched to a gene: 3. The CDR3 region is CASSLNQGAYEQYF. The DNA for the CDR3 is TGCGCCAGCAGCTTGAATCAGGGGGCCTACGAGCAGTACTTC.

The CDR3 coding sequence is TGTGCCAGCAGCGGAAGACAGGGCGTCACTGAAGCTTTCTTT. Translated, it gives CASSGRQGVTEAFF. The chain links TRBV7-8 to TRBJ1-1; TRBD1 agrees at 7 bases. Unmatched junction bases numbered 7, after V lost 5 bases and J lost 4 bases. In germline, CDR1 is SGHVS, CDR2 FQNEAQ. This CDR3 has 14 residues.

A single count supports this clone. The chain has TRBV4-3 and TRBJ2-7; 7 bases are shared with TRBD2. The CDR3 sequence is 17 residues long. Germline assignment: CDR1 LGHNA and CDR2 YSLEER. V trimming: 0 bases; J trimming: 0 bases; junction bases outside the gene matches: 8. The chain's CDR3 is CASSQDISGRGSYEQYF. CDR3 bases: TGCGCCAGCAGCCAAGATATTAGCGGGCGGGGCTCCTACGAGCAGTACTTC.

The chain links TRBV6-1 to TRBJ2-1; D is uncertain. CDR3 length equals 14 residues. Germline CDR1 reads MNHNS; CDR2 reads SASEGT. V gave up 2 bases and J gave up 9 bases, with 14 bases separating them. The CDR3, as DNA: TGTGCCAGCAGTGAATTGAGACTCTCCAGTGAGCAGTTCTTC. Amino acid sequence: CASSELRLSSEQFF.

This chain uses TRBV9 with TRBJ2-6; tentatively, D is TRBD1 (5 bases). The CDR3 sequence is 16 residues long. Per the germline V gene, CDR1 is SGDLS and CDR2 is YYNGEE. Trimming cost V 2 bases and J 2 bases, with 11 bases left between them. CDR3 bases: TGTGCCAGCAGCGTTGGTGGGGCAACTGGGGCCAACGTCCTGACTTTC. It is translated as CASSVGGATGANVLTF.

The chain is built from TRBV27 and TRBJ1-1; 11 bases are shared with TRBD1. This CDR3 has 18 amino acids. The trim removed 2 bases at V and 0 bases at J, leaving 8 bases unmatched. The germline CDR1 and CDR2 sequences are MNHEY and SMNVEV (reference sequence). For the CDR3, the DNA is TGTGCCAGCAGTTTACTCCTGGGGACAGGGGGAATGAACACTGAAGCTTTCTTT. Translating gives CASSLLLGTGGMNTEAFF.

This clone has only one observation. Here the CDR3 DNA reads TGTGCCAGCAGCGCGGGACTACCATACAATGAGCAGTTCTTC. Its protein is CASSAGLPYNEQFF. The rearrangement joins TRBV9 to TRBJ2-1; TRBD2 matches at 7 bases. The CDR3 extends over 14 amino acids. J gave up 4 bases and V 3 bases, and 4 bases lay outside the gene matches. Germline CDR1 SGDLS, CDR2 YYNGEE.

The rearrangement uses TRBV15 and TRBJ2-1, with 14 bases lining up with TRBD2. The trim removed 4 bases at V and 8 bases at J, leaving 7 bases unmatched. This CDR3 has 16 amino acids. CDR1 is LNHNV, CDR2 YYDKDF, per germline (reference sequence). CDR3 sequence reads: CATSTGLAGDFHEQFF. CDR3 bases: TGTGCCACCAGCACGGGACTAGCGGGAGACTTCCATGAGCAGTTCTTC.